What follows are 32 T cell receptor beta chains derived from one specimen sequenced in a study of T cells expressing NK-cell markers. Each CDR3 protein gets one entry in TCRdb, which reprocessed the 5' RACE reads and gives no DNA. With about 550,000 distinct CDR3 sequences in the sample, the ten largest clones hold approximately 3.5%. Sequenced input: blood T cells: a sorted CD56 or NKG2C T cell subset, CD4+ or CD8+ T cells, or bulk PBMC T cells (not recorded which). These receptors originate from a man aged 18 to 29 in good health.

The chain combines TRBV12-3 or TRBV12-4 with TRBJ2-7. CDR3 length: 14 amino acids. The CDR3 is CASSFLTSSYEQYF.

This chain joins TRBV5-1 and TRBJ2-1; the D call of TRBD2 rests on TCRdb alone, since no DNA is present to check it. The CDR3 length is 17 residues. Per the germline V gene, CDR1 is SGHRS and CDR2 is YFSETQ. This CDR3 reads CASRGWFRLAGVNEQFF.

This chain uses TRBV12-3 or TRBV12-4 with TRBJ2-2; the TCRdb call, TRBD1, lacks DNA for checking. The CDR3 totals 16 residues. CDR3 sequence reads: CASSFVYGMNTGELFF.

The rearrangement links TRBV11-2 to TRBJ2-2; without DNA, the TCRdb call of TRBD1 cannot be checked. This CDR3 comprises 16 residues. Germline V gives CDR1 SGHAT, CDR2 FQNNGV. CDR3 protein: CASSVHGGANTGELFF.

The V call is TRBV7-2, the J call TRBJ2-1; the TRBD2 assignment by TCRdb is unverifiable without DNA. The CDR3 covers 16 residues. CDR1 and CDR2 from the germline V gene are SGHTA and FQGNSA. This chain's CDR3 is CASSAWTSGRYNEQFF. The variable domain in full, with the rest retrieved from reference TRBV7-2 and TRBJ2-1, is GAGVSQSPSNKVTEKGKDVELRCDPISGHTALYWYRQSLGQGLEFLIYFQGNSAPDKSGLPSDRFSAERTGGSVSTLTIQRTQQEDSAVYLCASSAWTSGRYNEQFFGPGTRLTVL.

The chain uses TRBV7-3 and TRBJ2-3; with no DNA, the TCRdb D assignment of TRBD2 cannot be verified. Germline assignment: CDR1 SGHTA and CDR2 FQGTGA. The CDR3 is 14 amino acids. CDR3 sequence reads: CASGTGPPAYTQYF.

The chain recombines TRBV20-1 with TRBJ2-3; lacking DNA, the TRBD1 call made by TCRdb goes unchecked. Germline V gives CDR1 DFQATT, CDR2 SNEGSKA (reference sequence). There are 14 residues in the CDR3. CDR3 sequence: CSVADRGGADTQYF.

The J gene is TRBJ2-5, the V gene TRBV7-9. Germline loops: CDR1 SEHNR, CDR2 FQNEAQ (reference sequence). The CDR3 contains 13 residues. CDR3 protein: CASQTWVQETQYF.

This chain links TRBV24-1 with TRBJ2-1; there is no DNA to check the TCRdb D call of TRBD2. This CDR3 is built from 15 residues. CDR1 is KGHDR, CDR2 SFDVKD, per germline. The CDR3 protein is CATSDRTGLGGEQFF.

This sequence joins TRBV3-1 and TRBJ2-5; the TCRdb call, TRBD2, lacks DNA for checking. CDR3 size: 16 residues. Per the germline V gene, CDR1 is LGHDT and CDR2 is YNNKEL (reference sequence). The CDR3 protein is CASSVPTSGVKETQYF.

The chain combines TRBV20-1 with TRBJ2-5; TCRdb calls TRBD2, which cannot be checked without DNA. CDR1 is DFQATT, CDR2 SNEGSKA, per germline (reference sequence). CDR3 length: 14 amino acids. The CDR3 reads CSARRGASGGTQYF.

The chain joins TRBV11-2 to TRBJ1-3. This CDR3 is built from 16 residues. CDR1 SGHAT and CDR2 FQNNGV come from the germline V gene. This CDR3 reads CASSLIARSSGNTIYF.

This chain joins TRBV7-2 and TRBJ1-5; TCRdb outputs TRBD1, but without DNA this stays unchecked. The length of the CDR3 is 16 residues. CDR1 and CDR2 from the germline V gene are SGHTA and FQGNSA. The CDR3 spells CASSLVTGGRGQPQHF. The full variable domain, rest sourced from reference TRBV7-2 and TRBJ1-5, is GAGVSQSPSNKVTEKGKDVELRCDPISGHTALYWYRQSLGQGLEFLIYFQGNSAPDKSGLPSDRFSAERTGGSVSTLTIQRTQQEDSAVYLCASSLVTGGRGQPQHFGDGTRLSIL.

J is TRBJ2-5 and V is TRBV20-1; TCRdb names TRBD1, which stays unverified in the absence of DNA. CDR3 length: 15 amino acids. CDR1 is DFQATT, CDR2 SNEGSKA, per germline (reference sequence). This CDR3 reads CSASSTGGVQETQYF.

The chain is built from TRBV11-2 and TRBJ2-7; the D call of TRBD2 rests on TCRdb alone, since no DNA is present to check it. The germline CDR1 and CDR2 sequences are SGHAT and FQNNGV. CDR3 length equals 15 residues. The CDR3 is CASSIPGLPYYEQYF.

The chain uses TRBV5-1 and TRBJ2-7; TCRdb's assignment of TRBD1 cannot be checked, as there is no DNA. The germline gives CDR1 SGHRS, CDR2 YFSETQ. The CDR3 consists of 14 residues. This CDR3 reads CASSLVGGTYEQYF.

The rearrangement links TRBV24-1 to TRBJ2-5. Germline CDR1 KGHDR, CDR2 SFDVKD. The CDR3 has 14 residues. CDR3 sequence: CATSVDPQTETQYF.

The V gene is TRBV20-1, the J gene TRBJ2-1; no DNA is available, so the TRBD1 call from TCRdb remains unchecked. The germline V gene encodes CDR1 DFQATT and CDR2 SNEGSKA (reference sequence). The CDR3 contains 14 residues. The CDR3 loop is CSARGGQLGNEQFF.

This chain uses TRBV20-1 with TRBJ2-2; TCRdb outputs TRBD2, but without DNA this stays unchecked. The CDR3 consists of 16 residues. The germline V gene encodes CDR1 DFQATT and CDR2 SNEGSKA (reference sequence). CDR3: CSAAAPGTKNTGELFF.

CDR3 loop: CAISDESRNEQFF. The chain joins TRBV10-3 to TRBJ2-1. CDR1 and CDR2 (germline): ENHRY, SYGVKD. The CDR3 sequence is 13 residues long.

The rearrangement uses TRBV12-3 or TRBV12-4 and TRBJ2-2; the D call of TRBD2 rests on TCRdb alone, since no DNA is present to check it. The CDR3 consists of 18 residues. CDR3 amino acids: CASSLLGSGRADTGELFF.

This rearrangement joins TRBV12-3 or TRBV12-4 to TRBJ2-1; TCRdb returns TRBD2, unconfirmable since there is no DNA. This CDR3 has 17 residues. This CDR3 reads CASRGTESSPGDNEQFF.

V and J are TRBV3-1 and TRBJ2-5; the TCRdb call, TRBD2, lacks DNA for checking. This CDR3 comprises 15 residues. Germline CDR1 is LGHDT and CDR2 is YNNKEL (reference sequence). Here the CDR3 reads CASSHFRGMGETQYF.

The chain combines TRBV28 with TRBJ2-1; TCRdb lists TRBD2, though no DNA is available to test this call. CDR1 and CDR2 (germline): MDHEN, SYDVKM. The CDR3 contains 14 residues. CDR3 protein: CASSFGLGPYEQFF. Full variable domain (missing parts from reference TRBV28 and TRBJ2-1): DVKVTQSSRYLVKRTGEKVFLECVQDMDHENMFWYRQDPGLGLRLIYFSYDVKMKEKGDIPEGYSVSREKKERFSLILESASTNQTSMYLCASSFGLGPYEQFFGPGTRLTVL.

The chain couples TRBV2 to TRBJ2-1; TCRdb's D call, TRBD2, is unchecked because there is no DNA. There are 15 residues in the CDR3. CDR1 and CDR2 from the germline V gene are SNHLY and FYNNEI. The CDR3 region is CASSRRAVGFGEQFF.

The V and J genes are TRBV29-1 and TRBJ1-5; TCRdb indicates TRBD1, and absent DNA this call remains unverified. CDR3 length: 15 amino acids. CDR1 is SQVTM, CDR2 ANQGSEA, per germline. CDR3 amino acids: CSVVEQGLTNQPQHF. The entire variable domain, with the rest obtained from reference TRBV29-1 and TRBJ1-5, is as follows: SAVISQKPSRDICQRGTSLTIQCQVDSQVTMMFWYRQQPGQSLTLIATANQGSEATYESGFVIDKFPISRPNLTFSTLTVSNMSPEDSSIYLCSVVEQGLTNQPQHFGDGTRLSIL.

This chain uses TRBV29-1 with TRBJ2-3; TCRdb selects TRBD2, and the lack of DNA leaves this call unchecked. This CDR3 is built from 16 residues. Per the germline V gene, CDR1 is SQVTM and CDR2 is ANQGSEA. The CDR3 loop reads CSVGGAASGRADTQYF.

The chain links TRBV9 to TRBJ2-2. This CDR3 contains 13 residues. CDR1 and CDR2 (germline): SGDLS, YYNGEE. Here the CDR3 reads CASSAGGAGELFF.

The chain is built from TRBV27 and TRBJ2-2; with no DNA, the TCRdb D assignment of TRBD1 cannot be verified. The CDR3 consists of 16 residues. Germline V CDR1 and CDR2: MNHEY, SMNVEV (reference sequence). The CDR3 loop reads CASRGGPGANTGELFF.

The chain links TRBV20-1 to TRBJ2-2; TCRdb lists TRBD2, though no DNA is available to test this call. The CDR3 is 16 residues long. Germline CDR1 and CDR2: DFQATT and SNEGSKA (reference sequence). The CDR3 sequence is CSATTGLAGEVGELFF.

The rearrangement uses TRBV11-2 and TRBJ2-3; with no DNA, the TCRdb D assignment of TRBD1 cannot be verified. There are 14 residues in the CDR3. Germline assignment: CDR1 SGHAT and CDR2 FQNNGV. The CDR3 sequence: CASRPGSSTDTQYF.

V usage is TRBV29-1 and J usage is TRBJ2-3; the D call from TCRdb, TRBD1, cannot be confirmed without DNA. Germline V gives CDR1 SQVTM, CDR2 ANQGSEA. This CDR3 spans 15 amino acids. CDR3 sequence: CSAPAGTGSPDTQYF.